These 3 T cell receptor beta chains were sequenced from one sample in a study of CD8+ T cells in alopecia areata. RNA was isolated and reverse transcribed to cDNA, the sequencing template. The protocol was immunoSEQ multiplex PCR, while the TCRdb copy is restricted to in-frame clones and leaves out a portion. The sample lists fewer than 110,000 clones, about 60% occurring once. Material for sequencing was CD4+ T cells sorted from blood. All receptors come from a human donor in good health.

This clone was seen a handful of times. This chain links TRBV19 with TRBJ1-1; D is possibly TRBD1 (5 bases). Germline V gene data show CDR1 as LNHDA and CDR2 as SQIVND (reference sequence). V shed 5 bases and J shed 12 bases, with 22 bases lying between them. The CDR3 sequence is 14 residues long. Here the CDR3 reads CASSPLGGAGRPFF. In DNA, the CDR3 is TGTGCCAGTAGTCCCCTCGGGGGAGCTGGAAGACCTTTCTTT.

The J gene is TRBJ1-2, the V gene TRBV5-4; the D is unclear. From germline, CDR1 is SGHNT and CDR2 YYREEE (reference sequence). Trimming took off 4 bases at V and 3 bases at J, with 19 bases between the two ends. This CDR3 is built from 16 residues. In nucleotides, the CDR3 is TGTGCCAGCAGCCCAACAGTTGAAAACGGGGACTATGGCTACACCTTC. It translates to CASSPTVENGDYGYTF.

The chain couples TRBV28 to TRBJ2-2; D ambiguous. The germline V gene encodes CDR1 MDHEN and CDR2 SYDVKM. V was clipped by 5 bases and J by 0 bases, with 16 bases between them. The CDR3 is 17 amino acids. The CDR3 nucleotides read TGTGCCAGCAGTCCACCTGGGTGGCAGACGAACACCGGGGAGCTGTTTTTT. Translating it yields CASSPPGWQTNTGELFF.